A selection of T cell receptor beta chains follows, all from one sample in a study of shared clonotypes between healthy human individuals. Produced via immunoSEQ multiplex PCR; TCRdb's table is partial and in-frame only. The sample holds about 2.2 million clones, roughly 91% seen once. Material for sequencing was naive CD8+ T cells from PBMCs. These receptors all stem from a man younger than 35 in good health. Some clones in this sample may be carry-over from other donors' samples. The conserved cysteine and the conserved F or W are not part of the CDR3 here. The order of the fields is clone size, CDR3 length, V gene, CDR3 protein. A clone size is listed for some rows: how often the clone was seen (once, few, many), or a class if it is expanded.

. | 14 | TRBV2 | ASSEGAGLAKNIQY
. | 13 | TRBV2 | ASDEEGRRGTEAF
. | 11 | TRBV2 | ATEDREVGTQY
. | 10 | TRBV28 | ASNTGVTEAF
. | 13 | TRBV7-9 | ASSQRGSVNTEAF
. | 9 | TRBV4-3 | ASSLEREKY
. | 11 | TRBV7-9 | ASSGRTTYEQY
once | 14 | TRBV7-9 | ASSWLGSSSGNTIY
. | 15 | TRBV28 | ASSSLPVVLPQETQY
once | 11 | TRBV9 | ASSPPSQETQY
. | 11 | TRBV5-1 | ASSLAGGAEAF
. | 14 | TRBV13 | ASSSSSGTDRYEQY
. | 12 | TRBV6-4 | ASSELAGYNEQF
. | 12 | TRBV7-6 | ASSLVGGLNEQF
. | 10 | TRBV10-2 | ALGHPAGEQY